The following is a TCR beta chain sequence with its context. The antigen is undetermined. The junction does not match germline at one end; this may be a read error. This sample is drawn from a study of molecular identifiers for immune sequencing clone quantification. Study-wide points: With a barcode shared among identical TCR molecules, highly expanded clone sizes could be underestimated.

Naive CD8 sequencing libraries were generated from roughly 20,000 to 1,000,000 sorted cells, with 10%, 30% or 50% RNA as input. Preparation methods for the bulk TCR libraries were those previously described, with listed TCR primers. TCRdb passed the PCR reads through MiXCR, listing each CDR3 protein once. Of approximately 100,000 distinct CDR3 sequences listed, roughly 38% were seen once; the top ten hold approximately 4%. Specimen: naive CD8+ T cells from blood, with Jurkat cell RNA spiked in. Regarding subset: FACS-sorted CD8+CD4-CCR7+CD45RA+ naive T cells. The receptor comes from a human donor in good health. Some libraries in this study had Jurkat cell RNA spiked in.

Here the CDR3 reads CGSSPMGGYEQYF. The DNA for the CDR3 is TGTGGCAGCAGCCCTATGGGGGGCTACGAGCAGTACTTC. J is TRBJ2-7 and V is TRBV5-5, with a weak D call TRBD2 (6 bases). Germline lookup yields CDR1 SGHKS and CDR2 YYEKEE (reference sequence). There are 13 residues in the CDR3.